The 8 T cell receptor beta chains given below trace back to one sample, sequenced in a study of shared clonotypes between healthy human individuals. The assay was immunoSEQ multiplex PCR, and TCRdb's table has in-frame clones only and misses some. The sample carries around 700,000 clones, about three quarters recorded once. Sequenced material: memory CD4+ T cells sorted from blood. Indicated subset: CD45RA-negative fraction. The receptors come from a woman in her 30s in good health.

V usage is TRBV9 and J usage is TRBJ2-1; 12 nucleotides line up with TRBD2. Germline V CDR1 and CDR2: SGDLS, YYNGEE. The CDR3 sequence is 15 residues long. The ends lost 3 bases at V and 9 bases at J; junction bases unmatched: 7. The CDR3 sequence is CASSAPSGRAFEQFF. The CDR3, as DNA: TGTGCCAGCAGCGCCCCTAGCGGGAGGGCCTTTGAGCAGTTCTTC.

The chain is built from TRBV25-1 and TRBJ2-5; TRBD1 agrees at 8 bases. The CDR3 is 15 amino acids. Trimming at V came to 4 bases and at J to 0 bases, leaving 4 bases not matched to a gene. Germline V CDR1 and CDR2: MGHDK, SYGVNS. The CDR3 nucleotides read TGTGCCAGCAGTGGGGCAGGGGGCTACCAAGAGACCCAGTACTTC. This gives the protein CASSGAGGYQETQYF.

The rearrangement links TRBV2 to TRBJ2-7; 8 bases map to TRBD1. V lost 9 bases and J lost 5; bases outside the gene matches: 18. The CDR3 is 16 residues long. Looked up from germline, CDR1 is SNHLY and CDR2 is FYNNEI. Here the CDR3 reads CASRRGPGGNLDEQYF. In DNA, the CDR3 is TGTGCCAGTCGACGAGGGCCAGGGGGCAATTTGGACGAGCAGTACTTC. Variable domain in full (rest from reference TRBV2 and TRBJ2-7): EPEVTQTPSHQVTQMGQEVILRCVPISNHLYFYWYRQILGQKVEFLVSFYNNEISEKSEIFDDQFSVERPDGSNFTLKIRSTKLEDSAMYFCASRRGPGGNLDEQYFGPGTRLTVT.

CDR3 region: CASTGTGTRGYTF. In DNA, the CDR3 is TGTGCCAGCACGGGAACCGGGACGCGGGGCTACACCTTC. This chain links TRBV6-5 with TRBJ1-2; the D gene is possibly TRBD1 (5 bases). Germline-derived CDR1 and CDR2 are MNHEY and SVGAGI. V shed 7 bases and J shed 8 bases, with 17 bases lying between them. This CDR3 comprises 13 residues.

As to this clone: This sample also contains other DNA sequences that code for the same CDR3. This chain connects TRBV5-1 to TRBJ2-1, with a weak D call TRBD2 (6 bases). Trimming stripped 5 bases from V and 0 bases from J, with 12 bases between. Germline V CDR1 and CDR2: SGHRS, YFSETQ. The CDR3 totals 15 residues. The CDR3 is CASSRDSSSYNEQFF. Written as DNA, the CDR3 is TGCGCCAGCAGTCGGGACTCAAGCTCCTACAATGAGCAGTTCTTC. Variable domain in full (rest from reference TRBV5-1 and TRBJ2-1): KAGVTQTPRYLIKTRGQQVTLSCSPISGHRSVSWYQQTPGQGLQFLFEYFSETQRNKGNFPGRFSGRQFSNSRSEMNVSTLELGDSALYLCASSRDSSSYNEQFFGPGTRLTVL.

The gene calls are TRBV5-1 and TRBJ2-5, with 14 nucleotides matching TRBD2. The germline CDR1 and CDR2 sequences are SGHRS and YFSETQ. The CDR3 consists of 17 residues. V lost 2 bases to trimming and J lost 4 bases; unmatched junction nucleotides: 7. The CDR3 spells CASSFGLAGGVGETQYF. The CDR3 DNA reads as TGCGCCAGCAGCTTTGGACTAGCGGGAGGCGTGGGAGAGACCCAGTACTTC.

This clone was observed a handful of times. CDR3 sequence (DNA): TGTGCCAGCAGCTTTGACAGCGAGCAGTACTTC. Translated, it gives CASSFDSEQYF. V is TRBV2 and J is TRBJ2-7, with D possibly TRBD1 on 5 matching bases. The V end lost 6 bases, the J end lost 6 bases, and 9 bases lay between the germline ends. CDR3 size: 11 residues. Germline CDR1 SNHLY, CDR2 FYNNEI.

V gene TRBV5-1 combines with J gene TRBJ2-2; TRBD2 matches at 12 bases. The CDR3 is 19 amino acids. Per the germline V gene, CDR1 is SGHRS and CDR2 is YFSETQ. V lost 0 bases to trimming and J lost 7 bases; unmatched junction nucleotides: 13. Here the CDR3 DNA reads TGCGCCAGCAGCTTGGCCTCTAGCGGGAGGGCCTTTATGATCGGGGAGCTGTTTTTT. Protein sequence: CASSLASSGRAFMIGELFF.